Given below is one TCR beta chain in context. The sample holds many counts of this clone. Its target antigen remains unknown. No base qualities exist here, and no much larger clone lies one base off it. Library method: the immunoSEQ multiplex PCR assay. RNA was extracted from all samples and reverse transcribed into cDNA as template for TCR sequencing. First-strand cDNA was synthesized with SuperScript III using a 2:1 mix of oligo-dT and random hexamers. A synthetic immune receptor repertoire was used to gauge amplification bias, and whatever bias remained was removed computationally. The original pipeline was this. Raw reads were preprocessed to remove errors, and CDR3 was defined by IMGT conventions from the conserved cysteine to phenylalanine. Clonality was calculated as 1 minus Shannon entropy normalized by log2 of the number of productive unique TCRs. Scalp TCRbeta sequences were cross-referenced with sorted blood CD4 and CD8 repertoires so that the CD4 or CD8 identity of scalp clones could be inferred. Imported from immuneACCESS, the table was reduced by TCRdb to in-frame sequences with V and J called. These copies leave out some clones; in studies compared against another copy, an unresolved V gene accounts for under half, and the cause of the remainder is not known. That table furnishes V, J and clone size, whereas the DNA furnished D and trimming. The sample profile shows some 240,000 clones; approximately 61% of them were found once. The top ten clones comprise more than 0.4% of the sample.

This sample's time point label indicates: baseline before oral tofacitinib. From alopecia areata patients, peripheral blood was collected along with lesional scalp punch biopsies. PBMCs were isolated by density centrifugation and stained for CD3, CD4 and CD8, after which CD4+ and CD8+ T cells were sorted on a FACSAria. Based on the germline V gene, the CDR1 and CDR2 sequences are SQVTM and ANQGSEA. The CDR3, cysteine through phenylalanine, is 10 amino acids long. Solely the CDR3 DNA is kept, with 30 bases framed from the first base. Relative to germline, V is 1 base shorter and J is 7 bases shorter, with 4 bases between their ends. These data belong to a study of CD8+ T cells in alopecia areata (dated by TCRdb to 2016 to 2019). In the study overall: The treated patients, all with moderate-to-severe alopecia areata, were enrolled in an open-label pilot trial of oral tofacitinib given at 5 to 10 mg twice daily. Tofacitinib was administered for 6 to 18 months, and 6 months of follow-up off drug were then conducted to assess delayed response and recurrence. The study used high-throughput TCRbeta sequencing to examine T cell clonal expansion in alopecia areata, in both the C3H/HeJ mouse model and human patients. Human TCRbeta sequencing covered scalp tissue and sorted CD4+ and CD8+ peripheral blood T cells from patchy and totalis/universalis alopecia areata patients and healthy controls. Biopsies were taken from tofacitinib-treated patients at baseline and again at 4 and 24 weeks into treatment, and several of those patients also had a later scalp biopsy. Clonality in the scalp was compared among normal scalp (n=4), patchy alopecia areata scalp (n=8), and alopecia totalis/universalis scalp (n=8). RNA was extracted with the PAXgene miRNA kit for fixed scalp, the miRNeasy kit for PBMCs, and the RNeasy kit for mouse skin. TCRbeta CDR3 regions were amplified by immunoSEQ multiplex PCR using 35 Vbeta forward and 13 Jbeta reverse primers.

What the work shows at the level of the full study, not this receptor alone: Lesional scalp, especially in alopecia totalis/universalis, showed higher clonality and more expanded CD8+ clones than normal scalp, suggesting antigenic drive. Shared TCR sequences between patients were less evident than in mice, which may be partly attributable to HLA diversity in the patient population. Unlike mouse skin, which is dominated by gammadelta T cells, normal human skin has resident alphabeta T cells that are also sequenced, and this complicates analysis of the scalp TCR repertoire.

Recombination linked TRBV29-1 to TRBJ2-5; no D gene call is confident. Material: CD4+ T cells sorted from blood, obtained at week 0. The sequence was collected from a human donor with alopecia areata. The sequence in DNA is TGCAGCGTTGAAGTGTCGACCCAGTACTTC. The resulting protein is CSVEVSTQYF.